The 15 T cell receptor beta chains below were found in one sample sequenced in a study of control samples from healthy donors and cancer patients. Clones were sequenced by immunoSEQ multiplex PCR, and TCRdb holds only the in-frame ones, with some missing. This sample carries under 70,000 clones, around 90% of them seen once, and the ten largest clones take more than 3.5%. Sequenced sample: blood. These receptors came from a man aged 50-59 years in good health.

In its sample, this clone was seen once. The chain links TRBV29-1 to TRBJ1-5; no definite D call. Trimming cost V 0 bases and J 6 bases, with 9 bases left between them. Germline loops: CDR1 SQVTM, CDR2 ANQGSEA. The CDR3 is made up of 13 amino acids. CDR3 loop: CSVEEVEGQPQHF. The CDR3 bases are TGCAGCGTTGAAGAGGTTGAAGGTCAGCCCCAGCATTTT.

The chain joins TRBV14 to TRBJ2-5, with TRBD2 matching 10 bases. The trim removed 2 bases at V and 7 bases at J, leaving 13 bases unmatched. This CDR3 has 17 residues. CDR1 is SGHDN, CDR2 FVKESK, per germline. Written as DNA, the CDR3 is TGTGCCAGCAGCCAAATACCGGGACTAGCGCTACCCGGGACCCAGTACTTC. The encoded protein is CASSQIPGLALPGTQYF. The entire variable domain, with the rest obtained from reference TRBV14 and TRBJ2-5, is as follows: EAGVTQFPSHSVIEKGQTVTLRCDPISGHDNLYWYRRVMGKEIKFLLHFVKESKQDESGMPNNRFLAERTGGTYSTLKVQPAELEDSGVYFCASSQIPGLALPGTQYFGPGTRLLVL.

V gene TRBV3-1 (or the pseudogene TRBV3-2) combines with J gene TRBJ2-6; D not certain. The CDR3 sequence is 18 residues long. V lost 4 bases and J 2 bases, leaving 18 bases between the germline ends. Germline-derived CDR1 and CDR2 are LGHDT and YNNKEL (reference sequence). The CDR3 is CASSPRLLPGAGANVLTF. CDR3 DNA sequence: TGTGCCAGCAGCCCAAGACTTTTGCCGGGCGCTGGGGCCAACGTCCTGACTTTC.

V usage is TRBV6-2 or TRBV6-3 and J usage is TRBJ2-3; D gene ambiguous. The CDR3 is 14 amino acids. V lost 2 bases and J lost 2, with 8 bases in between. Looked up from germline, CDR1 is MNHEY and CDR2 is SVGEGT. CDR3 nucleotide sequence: TGTGCCAGCAGTTACCTCAGTAACACAGATACGCAGTATTTT. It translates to CASSYLSNTDTQYF.

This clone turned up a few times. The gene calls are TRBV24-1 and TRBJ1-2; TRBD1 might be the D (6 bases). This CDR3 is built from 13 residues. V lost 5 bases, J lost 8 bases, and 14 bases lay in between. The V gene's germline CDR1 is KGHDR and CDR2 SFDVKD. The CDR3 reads CATSVGRGFGYTF. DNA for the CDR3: TGTGCCACCAGTGTTGGCAGGGGTTTCGGCTACACCTTC.

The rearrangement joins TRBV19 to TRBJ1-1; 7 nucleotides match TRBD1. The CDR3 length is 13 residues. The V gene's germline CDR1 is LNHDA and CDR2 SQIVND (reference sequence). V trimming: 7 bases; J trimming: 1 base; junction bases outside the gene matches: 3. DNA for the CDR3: TGTGCCAGTATGAGGACAGGGAACACTGAAGCTTTCTTT. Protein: CASMRTGNTEAFF. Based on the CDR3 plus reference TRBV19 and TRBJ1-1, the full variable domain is DGGITQSPKYLFRKEGQNVTLSCEQNLNHDAMYWYRQDPGQGLRLIYYSQIVNDFQKGDIAEGYSVSREKKESFPLTVTSAQKNPTAFYLCASMRTGNTEAFFGQGTRLTVV.

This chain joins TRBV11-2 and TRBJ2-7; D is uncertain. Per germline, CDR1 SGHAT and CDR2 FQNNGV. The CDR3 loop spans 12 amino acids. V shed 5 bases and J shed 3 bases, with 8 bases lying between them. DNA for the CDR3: TGTGCCAGCAGCCTGGGGTACTACGAGCAGTACTTC. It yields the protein CASSLGYYEQYF. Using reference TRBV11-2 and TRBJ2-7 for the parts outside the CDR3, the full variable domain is EAGVAQSPRYKIIEKRQSVAFWCNPISGHATLYWYQQILGQGPKLLIQFQNNGVVDDSQLPKDRFSAERLKGVDSTLKIQPAKLEDSAVYLCASSLGYYEQYFGPGTRLTVT.

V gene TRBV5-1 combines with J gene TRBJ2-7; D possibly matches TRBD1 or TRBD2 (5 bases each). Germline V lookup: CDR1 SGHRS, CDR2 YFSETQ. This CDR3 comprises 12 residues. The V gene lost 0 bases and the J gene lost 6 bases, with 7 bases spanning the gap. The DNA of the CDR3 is TGCGCCAGCAGCTTGGGGGGGAGCGAGCAGTACTTC. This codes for CASSLGGSEQYF.

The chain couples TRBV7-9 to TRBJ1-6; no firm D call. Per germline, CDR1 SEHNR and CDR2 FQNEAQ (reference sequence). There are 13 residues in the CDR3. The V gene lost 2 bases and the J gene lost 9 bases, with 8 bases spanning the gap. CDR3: CASSLSEGSPLHF. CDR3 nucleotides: TGTGCCAGCAGCTTATCAGAGGGTTCACCCCTCCACTTT.

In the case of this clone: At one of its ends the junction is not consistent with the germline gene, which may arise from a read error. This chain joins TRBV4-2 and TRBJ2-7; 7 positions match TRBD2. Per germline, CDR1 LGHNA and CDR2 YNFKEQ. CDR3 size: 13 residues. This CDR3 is CASSPAGSSEQYF. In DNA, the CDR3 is TGTGCCAGCAGTCCAGCGGGATCCTCCGAGCAGTACTTC.

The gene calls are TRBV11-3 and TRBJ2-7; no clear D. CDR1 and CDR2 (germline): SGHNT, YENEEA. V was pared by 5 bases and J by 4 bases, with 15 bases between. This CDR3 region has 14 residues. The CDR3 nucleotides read TGTGCCAGCAGCCCGGACCAAACCACTTACGAGCAGTACTTC. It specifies CASSPDQTTYEQYF.

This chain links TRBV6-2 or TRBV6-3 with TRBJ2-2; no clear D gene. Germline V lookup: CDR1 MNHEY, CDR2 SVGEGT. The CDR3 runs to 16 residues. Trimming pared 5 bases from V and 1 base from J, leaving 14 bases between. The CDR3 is CASSQRGSLNTGELFF. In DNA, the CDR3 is TGTGCCAGCAGTCAAAGAGGCTCTCTGAACACCGGGGAGCTGTTTTTT.

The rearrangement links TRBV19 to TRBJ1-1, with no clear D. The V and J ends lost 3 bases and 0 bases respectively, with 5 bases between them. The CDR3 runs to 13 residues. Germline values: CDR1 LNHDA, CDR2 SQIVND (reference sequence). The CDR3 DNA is TGTGCCAGTAGTATGTCCTTGAACACTGAAGCTTTCTTT. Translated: CASSMSLNTEAFF.

CDR3 protein: CASSLVLAGGGNTYNEQFF. The CDR3 DNA is TGTGCCAGCAGTTTAGTCCTAGCGGGAGGCGGCAACACCTACAATGAGCAGTTCTTC. The V call is TRBV28, the J call TRBJ2-1, with TRBD2 matching over 11 bases. Germline assignment: CDR1 MDHEN and CDR2 SYDVKM. This CDR3 contains 19 residues. With 2 bases clipped from V and 2 bases from J, the junction kept 11 bases outside the gene matches.

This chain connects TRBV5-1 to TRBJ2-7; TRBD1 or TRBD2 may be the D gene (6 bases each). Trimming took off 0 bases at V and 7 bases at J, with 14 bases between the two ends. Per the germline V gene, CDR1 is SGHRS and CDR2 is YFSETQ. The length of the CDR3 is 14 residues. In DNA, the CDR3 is TGCGCCAGCAGCTTGGCGGGAGCAGGGGATGAGCAGTACTTC. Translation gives CASSLAGAGDEQYF.